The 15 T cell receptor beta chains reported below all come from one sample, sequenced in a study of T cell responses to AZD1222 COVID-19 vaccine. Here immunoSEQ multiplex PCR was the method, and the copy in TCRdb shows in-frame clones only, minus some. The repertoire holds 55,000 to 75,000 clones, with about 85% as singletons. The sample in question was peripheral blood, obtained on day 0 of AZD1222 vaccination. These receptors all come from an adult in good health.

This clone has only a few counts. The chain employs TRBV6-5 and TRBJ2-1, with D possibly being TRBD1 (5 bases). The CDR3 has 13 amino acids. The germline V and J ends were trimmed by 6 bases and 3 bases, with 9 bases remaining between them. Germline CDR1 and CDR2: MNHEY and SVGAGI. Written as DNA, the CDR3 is TGTGCCAGCAGAATAGACAGCTACAATGAGCAGTTCTTC. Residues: CASRIDSYNEQFF.

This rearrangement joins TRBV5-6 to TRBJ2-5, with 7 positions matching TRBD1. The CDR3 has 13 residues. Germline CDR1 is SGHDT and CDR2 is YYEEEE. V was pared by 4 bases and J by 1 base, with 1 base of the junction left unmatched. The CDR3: CASSQGVQETQYF. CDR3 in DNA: TGTGCCAGCAGCCAGGGGGTCCAAGAGACCCAGTACTTC.

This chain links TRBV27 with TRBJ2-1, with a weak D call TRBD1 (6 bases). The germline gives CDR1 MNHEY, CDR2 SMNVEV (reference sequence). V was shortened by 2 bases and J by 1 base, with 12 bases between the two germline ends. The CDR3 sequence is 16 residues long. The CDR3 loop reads CASSLAGAGSYNEQFF. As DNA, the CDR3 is TGTGCCAGCAGTTTAGCAGGGGCCGGGTCCTACAATGAGCAGTTCTTC.

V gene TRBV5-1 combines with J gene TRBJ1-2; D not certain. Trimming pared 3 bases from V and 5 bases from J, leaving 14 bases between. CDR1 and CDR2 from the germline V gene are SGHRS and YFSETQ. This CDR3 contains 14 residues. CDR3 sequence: CASSSGSIGYGYTF. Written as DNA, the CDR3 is TGCGCCAGCAGCTCGGGATCTATTGGGTATGGCTACACCTTC.

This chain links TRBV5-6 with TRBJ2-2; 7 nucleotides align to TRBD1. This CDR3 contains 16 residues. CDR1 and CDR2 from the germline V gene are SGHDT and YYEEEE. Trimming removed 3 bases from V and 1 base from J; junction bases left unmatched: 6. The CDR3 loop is CASSSYRGGNTGELFF. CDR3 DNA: TGTGCCAGCAGCTCGTACAGGGGCGGGAACACCGGGGAGCTGTTTTTT.

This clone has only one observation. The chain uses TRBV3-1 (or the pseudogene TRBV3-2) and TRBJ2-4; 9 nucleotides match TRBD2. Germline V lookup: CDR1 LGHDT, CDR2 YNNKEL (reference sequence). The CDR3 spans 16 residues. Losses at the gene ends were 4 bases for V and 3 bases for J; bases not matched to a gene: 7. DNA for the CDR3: TGTGCCAGCAGCCGAGTGATAGCGGGGGACAAAAACATTCAGTACTTC. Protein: CASSRVIAGDKNIQYF.

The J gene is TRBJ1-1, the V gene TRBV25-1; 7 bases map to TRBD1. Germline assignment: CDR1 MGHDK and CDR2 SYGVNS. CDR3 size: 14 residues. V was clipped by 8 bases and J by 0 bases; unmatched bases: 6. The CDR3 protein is CASFPTGLNTEAFF. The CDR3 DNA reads TGTGCCAGCTTTCCGACAGGGTTGAACACTGAAGCTTTCTTT.

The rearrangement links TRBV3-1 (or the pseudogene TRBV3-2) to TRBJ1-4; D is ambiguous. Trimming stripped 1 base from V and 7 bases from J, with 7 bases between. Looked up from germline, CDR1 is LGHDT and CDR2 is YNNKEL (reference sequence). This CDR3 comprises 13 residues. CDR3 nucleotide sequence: TGTGCCAGCAGCCAAGTCGCAGGTGAAAAACTGTTTTTT. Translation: CASSQVAGEKLFF.

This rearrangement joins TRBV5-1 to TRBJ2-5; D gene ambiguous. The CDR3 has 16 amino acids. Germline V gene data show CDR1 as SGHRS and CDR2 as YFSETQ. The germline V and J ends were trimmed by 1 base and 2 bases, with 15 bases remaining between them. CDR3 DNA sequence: TGCGCCAGCAGCTTGACCGGGTCCTCAACTCAAGAGACCCAGTACTTC. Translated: CASSLTGSSTQETQYF.

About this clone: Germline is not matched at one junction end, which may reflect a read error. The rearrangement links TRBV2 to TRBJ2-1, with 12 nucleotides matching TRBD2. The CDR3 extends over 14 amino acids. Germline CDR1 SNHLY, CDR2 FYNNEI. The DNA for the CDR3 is TGTGCCAGCAGGCCCGGACTAGCGGGGCGGTCAATAGTCTTC. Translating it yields CASRPGLAGRSIVF.

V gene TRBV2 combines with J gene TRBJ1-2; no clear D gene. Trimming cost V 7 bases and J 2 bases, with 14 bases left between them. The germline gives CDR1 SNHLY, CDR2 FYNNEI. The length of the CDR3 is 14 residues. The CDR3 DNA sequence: TGTGCCAGCACCGAGGGCAGCGTGAACTATGGCTACACCTTC. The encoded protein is CASTEGSVNYGYTF. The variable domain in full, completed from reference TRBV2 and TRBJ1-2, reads EPEVTQTPSHQVTQMGQEVILRCVPISNHLYFYWYRQILGQKVEFLVSFYNNEISEKSEIFDDQFSVERPDGSNFTLKIRSTKLEDSAMYFCASTEGSVNYGYTFGSGTRLTVV.

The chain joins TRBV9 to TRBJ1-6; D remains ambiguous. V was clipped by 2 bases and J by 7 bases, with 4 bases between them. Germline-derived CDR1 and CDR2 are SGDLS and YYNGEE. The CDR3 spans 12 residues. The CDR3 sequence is CASSVVNSPLHF. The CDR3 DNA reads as TGTGCCAGCAGCGTCGTAAATTCACCCCTCCACTTT.

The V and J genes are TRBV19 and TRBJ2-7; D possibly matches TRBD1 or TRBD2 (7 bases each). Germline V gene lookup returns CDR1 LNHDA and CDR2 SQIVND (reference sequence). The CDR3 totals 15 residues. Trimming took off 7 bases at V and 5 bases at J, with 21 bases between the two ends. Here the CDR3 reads CASMRNNGGTDEQYF. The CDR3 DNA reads TGTGCCAGTATGAGGAACAACGGGGGGACAGACGAGCAGTACTTC.

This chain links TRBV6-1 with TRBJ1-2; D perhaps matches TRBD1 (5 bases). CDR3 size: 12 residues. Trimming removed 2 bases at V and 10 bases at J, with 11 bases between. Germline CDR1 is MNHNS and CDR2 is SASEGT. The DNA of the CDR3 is TGTGCCAGCAGTGAAAGGGACGGCCTCTACACCTTC. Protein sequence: CASSERDGLYTF.

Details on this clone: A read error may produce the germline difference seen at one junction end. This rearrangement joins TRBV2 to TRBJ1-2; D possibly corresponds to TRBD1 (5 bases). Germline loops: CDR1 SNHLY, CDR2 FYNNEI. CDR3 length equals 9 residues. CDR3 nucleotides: TGTGCCAGACCCGGGACTATCTTCTTC. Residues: CARPGTIFF.